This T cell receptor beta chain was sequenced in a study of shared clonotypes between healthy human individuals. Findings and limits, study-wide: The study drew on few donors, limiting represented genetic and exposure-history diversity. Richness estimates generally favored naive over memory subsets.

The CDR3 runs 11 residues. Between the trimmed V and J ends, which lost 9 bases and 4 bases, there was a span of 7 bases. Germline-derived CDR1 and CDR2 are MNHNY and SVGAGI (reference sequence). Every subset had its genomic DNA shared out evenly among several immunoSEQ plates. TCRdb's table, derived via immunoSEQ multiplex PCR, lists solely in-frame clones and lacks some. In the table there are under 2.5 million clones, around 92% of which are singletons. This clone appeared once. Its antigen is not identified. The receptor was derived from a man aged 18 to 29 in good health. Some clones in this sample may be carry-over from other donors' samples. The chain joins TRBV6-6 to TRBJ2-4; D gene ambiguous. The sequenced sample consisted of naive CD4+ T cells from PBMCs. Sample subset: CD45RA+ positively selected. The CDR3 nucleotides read TGTGCCAGTACTGGAAAAAACATTCAGTACTTC. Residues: CASTGKNIQYF.